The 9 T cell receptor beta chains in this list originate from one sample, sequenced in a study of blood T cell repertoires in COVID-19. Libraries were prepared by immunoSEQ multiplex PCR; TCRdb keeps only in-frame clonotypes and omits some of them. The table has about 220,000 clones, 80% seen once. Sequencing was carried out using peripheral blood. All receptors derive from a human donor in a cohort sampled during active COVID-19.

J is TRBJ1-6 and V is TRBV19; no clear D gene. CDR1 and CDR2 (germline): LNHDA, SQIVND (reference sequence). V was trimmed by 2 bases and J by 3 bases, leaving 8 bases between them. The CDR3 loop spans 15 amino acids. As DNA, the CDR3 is TGTGCCAGTAGTATACAAGCTTACTATAATTCACCCCTCCACTTT. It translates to CASSIQAYYNSPLHF.

The CDR3 DNA follows: TGTGCCAGCAGTCGGGGGGATTATGGCTACACCTTC. Protein: CASSRGDYGYTF. The chain uses TRBV11-2 and TRBJ1-2; D might be TRBD1 (5 bases). Germline V gene sequence: CDR1 SGHAT, CDR2 FQNNGV. Between the trimmed V and J ends, which lost 6 bases and 5 bases, there was a span of 10 bases. CDR3 length: 12 amino acids.

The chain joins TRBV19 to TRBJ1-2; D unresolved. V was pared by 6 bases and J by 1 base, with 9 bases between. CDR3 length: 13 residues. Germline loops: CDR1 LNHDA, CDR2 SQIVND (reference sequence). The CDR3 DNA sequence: TGTGCCAGTAGAGGAGCCATTAACTATGGCTACACCTTC. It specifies CASRGAINYGYTF.

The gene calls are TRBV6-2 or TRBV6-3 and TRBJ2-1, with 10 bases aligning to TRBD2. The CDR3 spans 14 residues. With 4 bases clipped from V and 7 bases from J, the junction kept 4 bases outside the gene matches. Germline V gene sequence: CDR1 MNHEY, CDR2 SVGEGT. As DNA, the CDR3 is TGTGCCAGCAGTTGGAGCGGGGGGGTGAATGAGCAGTTCTTC. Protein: CASSWSGGVNEQFF.

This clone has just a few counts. The DNA for the CDR3 is TGTGCCAGCAGTTACGGAGCCACAATGATCTACGAGCAGTACTTC. Translated, it gives CASSYGATMIYEQYF. V and J are TRBV27 and TRBJ2-7; D remains unclear. This CDR3 is 15 amino acids long. With 4 bases removed from V and 3 bases from J, the gap between germline ends came to 16 bases. The germline CDR1 and CDR2 sequences are MNHEY and SMNVEV (reference sequence).

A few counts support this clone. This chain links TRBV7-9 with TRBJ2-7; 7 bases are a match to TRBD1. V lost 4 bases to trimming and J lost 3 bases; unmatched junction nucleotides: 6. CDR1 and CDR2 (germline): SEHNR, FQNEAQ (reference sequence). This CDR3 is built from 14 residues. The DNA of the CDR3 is TGTGCCAGCAGCTCCCCGGGACAGAACTACGAGCAGTACTTC. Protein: CASSSPGQNYEQYF. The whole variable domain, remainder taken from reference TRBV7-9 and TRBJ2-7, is DTGVSQNPRHKITKRGQNVTFRCDPISEHNRLYWYRQTLGQGPEFLTYFQNEAQLEKSRLLSDRFSAERPKGSFSTLEIQRTEQGDSAMYLCASSSPGQNYEQYFGPGTRLTVT.

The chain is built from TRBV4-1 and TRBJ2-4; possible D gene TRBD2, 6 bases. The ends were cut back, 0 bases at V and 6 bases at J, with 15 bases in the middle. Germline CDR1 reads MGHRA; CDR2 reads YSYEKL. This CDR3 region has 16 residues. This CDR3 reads CASSQDLGGWGNIQYF. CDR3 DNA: TGCGCCAGCAGCCAAGATTTGGGGGGTTGGGGAAACATTCAGTACTTC.

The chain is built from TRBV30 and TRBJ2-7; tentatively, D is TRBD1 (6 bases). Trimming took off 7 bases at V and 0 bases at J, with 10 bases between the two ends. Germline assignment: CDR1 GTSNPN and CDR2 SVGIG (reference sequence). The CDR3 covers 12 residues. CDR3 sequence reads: CAFDRSSYEQYF. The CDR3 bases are TGTGCCTTCGACAGGAGCTCCTACGAGCAGTACTTC.

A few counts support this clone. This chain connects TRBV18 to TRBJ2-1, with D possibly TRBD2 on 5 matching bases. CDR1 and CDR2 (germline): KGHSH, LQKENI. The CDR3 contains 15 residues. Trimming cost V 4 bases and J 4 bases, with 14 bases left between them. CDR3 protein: CASSRPGIDYNEQFF. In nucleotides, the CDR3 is TGTGCCAGCTCACGTCCGGGAATCGATTACAATGAGCAGTTCTTC.